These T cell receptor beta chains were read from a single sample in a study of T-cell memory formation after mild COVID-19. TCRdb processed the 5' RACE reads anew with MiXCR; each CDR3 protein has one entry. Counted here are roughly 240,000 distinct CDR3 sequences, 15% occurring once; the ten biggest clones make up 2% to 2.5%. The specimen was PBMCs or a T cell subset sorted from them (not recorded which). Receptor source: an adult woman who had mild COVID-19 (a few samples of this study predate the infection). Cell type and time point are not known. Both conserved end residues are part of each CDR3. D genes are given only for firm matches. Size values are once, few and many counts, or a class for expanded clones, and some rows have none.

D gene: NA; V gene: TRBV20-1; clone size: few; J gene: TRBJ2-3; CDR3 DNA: TGCAGTGCTAACCCCCAGGGGACCACAGATACGCAGTATTTT; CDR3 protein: CSANPQGTTDTQYF
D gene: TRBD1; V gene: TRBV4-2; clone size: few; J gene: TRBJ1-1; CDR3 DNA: TGTGCCAGCAGCCCGTCGGGACAGGGATATGCTGAAGCTTTCTTT; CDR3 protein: CASSPSGQGYAEAFF
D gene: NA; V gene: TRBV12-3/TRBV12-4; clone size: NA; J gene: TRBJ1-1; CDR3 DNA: TGTGCCAGCAGGCTTAGGGGAGAAATGAACACTGAAGCTTTCTTT; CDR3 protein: CASRLRGEMNTEAFF
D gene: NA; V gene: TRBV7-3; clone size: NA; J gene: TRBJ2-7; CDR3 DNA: TGTGCCAGCAGCTTAAATGTCGGGGGAGAGCAGTACTTC; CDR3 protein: CASSLNVGGEQYF
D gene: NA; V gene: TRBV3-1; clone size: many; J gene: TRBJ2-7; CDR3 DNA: TGTGCCAGCAGCCCAACTAGGGCTTCCTACGAGCAGTACTTC; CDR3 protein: CASSPTRASYEQYF
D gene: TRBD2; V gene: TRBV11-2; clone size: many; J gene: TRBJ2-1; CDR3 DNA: TGTGCCAGCAGCTTTGGCCTAGCGGGATACAATGAGCAGTTCTTC; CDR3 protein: CASSFGLAGYNEQFF
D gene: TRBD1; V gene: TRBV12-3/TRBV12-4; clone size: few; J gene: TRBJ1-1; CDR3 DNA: TGTGCCAGCAGGATGACAGGGGACGTGAACACTGAAGCTTTCTTT; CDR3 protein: CASRMTGDVNTEAFF
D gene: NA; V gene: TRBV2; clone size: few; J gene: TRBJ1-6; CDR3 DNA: TGTGCCAGCAAGATAAGAGAGGACGGGAATTCACCCCTCCACTTT; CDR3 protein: CASKIREDGNSPLHF
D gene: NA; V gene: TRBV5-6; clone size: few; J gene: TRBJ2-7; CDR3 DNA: TGTGCCAGCAGCATTGGACCGTCGGGGTTTGTGGGCGAGCAGTACTTC; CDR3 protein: CASSIGPSGFVGEQYF
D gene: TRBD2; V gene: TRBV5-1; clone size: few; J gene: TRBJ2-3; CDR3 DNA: TGCGCCAGCAGCGCGCTTAAGGGACTAGCGGGGGGAGATACGCAGTATTTT; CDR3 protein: CASSALKGLAGGDTQYF
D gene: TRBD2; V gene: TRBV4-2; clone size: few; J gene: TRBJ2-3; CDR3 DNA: TGTGCCAGCAGCCAAGATGAGACTAGCGGATCCACAGATACGCAGTATTTT; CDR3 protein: CASSQDETSGSTDTQYF
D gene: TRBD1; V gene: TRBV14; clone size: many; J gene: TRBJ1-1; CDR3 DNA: TGTGCCAGCAGCCAATCCAGGGGGCTAGGTAACACTGAAGCTTTCTTT; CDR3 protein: CASSQSRGLGNTEAFF
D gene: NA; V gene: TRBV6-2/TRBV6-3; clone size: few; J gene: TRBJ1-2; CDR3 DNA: TGTGCCAGCAGCTACCCGGGGAAAGGCTACACCTTC; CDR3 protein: CASSYPGKGYTF
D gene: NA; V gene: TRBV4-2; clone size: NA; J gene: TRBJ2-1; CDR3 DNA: TGTGCCAGCAGCCAAGTTCCGTCGGGCAATGAGCAGTTCTTC; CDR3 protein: CASSQVPSGNEQFF
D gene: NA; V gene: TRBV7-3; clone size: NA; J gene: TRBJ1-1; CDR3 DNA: TGTGCCAGCAGCGCATCCGGGGAAATTGAAGCTTTCTTT; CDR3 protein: CASSASGEIEAFF
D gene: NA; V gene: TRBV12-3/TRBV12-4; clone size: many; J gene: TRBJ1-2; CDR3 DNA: TGTGCCAGCAGTCGGGTGTCCGGGATCCTCTTATATGGCTACACCTTC; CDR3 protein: CASSRVSGILLYGYTF
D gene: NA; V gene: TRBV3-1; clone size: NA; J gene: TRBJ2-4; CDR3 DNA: TGTGCCAGCAGCGATTCGGGGGGCCCAAGGAACATTCAGTACTTC; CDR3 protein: CASSDSGGPRNIQYF
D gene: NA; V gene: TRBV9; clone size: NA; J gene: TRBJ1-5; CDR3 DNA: TGTGCCAGCAGCGTAGACAGTCGGGGCCAGCCCCAGCATTTT; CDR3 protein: CASSVDSRGQPQHF
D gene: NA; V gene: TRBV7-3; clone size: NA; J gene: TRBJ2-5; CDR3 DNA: TGTGCCAGCAGCTCCTCTAATCAAGAGACCCAGTACTTC; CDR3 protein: CASSSSNQETQYF
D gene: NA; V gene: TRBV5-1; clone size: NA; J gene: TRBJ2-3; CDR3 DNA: TGCGCCAGCAGCACCGGGACCTACGGCACAGATACGCAGTATTTT; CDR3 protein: CASSTGTYGTDTQYF
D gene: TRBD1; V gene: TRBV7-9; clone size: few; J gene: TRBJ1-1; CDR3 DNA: TGTGCCAGCAGCTTAGGAGGACAGGGGATGGAAGCTTTCTTT; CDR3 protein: CASSLGGQGMEAFF
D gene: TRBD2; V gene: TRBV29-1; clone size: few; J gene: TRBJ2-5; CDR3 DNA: TGCAGCGTTGAGCCTATGACTAGCGGGGGGGCCTACGGGCAAGAGACCCAGTACTTC; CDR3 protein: CSVEPMTSGGAYGQETQYF
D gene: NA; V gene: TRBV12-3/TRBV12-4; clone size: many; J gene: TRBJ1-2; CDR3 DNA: TGTGCCAGCAGTTTCCAGGGATTTAACTATGGCTACACCTTC; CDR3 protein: CASSFQGFNYGYTF
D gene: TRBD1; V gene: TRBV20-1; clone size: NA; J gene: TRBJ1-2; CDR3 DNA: TGCAGTGCTCAGGGGGGGAAAGCTAACTATGGCTACACCTTC; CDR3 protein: CSAQGGKANYGYTF
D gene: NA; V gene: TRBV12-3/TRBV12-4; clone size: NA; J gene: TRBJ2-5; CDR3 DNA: TGTGCCAGCAGCTCAGGCCAAGGGGAAGAGACCCAGTACTTC; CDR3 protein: CASSSGQGEETQYF
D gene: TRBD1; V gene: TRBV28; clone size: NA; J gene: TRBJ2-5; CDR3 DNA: TGTGCCAGCAGCACCGGGACAGTTCGGACCCAGTACTTC; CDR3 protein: CASSTGTVRTQYF
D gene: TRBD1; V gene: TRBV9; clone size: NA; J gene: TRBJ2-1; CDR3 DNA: TGTGCCAGCAGCGTAGGAATGGGACAGGGACCCTTCGTCCGGCAGTTCTTC; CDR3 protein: CASSVGMGQGPFVRQFF
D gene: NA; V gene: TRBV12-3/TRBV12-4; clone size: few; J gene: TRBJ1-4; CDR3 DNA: TGTGCCAGCAGTTTCGACAGTCCAAGGTGGGAAAAACTGTTTTTT; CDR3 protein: CASSFDSPRWEKLFF
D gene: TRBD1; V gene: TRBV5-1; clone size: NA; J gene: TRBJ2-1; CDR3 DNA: TGCGCCAGCAGCTTGGGACGGACAGGGGCCTACAATGAGCAGTTCTTC; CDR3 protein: CASSLGRTGAYNEQFF
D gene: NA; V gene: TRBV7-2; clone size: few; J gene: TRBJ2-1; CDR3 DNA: TGTGCCAGCAGCTTAGTAGGGGCCTACAATGAGCAGTTCTTC; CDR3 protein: CASSLVGAYNEQFF
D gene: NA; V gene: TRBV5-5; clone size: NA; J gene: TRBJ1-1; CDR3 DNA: TGTGCCAGCAGCCCACCCTCTATGAAGGGAACTGAAGCTTTCTTT; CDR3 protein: CASSPPSMKGTEAFF
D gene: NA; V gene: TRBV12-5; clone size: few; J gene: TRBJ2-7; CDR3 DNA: TGTGCTAGTGGAGGAGGATACGCCTACGAGCAGTACTTC; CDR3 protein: CASGGGYAYEQYF
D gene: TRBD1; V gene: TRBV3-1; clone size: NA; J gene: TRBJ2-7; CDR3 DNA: TGTGCCAGCAGCCAACCAGGGGGTTACGAGCAGTACTTC; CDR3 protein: CASSQPGGYEQYF
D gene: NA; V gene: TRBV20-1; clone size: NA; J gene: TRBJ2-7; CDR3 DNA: TGCAGTGCTAGAGACGGTGTCCGGCAGTACTTC; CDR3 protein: CSARDGVRQYF
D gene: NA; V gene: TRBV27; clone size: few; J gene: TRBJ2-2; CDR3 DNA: TGTGCCACTAAGGACAGATATCTAACGAACACCGGGGAGCTGTTTTTT; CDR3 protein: CATKDRYLTNTGELFF
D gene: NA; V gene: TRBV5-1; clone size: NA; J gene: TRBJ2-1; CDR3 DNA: TGCGCCAGCAGTCCCCTATTTGGCAAAAGAAATGAGCAGTTCTTC; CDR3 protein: CASSPLFGKRNEQFF
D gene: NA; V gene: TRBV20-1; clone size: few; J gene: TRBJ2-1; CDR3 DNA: TGCAGTGTAAACAGACAGGTCCCTCCCTACAATGAGCAGTTCTTC; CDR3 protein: CSVNRQVPPYNEQFF
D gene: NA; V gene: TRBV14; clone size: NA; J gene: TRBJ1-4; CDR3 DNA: TGTGCCAGCAGCCTTCAGCTCTCTCGGGAACTGTTTTTT; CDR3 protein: CASSLQLSRELFF
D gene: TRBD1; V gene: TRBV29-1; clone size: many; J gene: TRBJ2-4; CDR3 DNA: TGCAGCGTTGCGCAGGGGGAAAACATTCAGTACTTC; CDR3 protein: CSVAQGENIQYF
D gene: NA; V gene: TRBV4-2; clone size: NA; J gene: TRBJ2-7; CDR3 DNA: TGTGCCAGCGGCGACGGGAGCTCCTACGAGCAGTACTTC; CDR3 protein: CASGDGSSYEQYF
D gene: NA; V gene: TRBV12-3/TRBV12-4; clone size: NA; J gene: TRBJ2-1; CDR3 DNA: TGTGCCAGCAGTTTTCCCCCCCTCAATGAGCAGTTCTTC; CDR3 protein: CASSFPPLNEQFF
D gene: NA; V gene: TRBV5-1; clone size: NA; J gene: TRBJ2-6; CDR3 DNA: TGCGCCAGCAGCTTCCCACGCTCTGGGGCCAACGTCCTGACTTTC; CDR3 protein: CASSFPRSGANVLTF
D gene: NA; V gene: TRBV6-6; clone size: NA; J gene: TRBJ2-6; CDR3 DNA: TGTGCCAGCAACAAGGATTTGGCTGGGGCCAACGTCCTGACTTTC; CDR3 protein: CASNKDLAGANVLTF
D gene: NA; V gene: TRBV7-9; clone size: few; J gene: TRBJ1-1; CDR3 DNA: TGTGCCAGCAGCTTTGTCACTGAAGCTTTCTTT; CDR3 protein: CASSFVTEAFF
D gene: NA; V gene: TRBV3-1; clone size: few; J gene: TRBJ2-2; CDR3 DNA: TGTGCCAGCAGCCCGCGACGTAACTTGAACACCGGGGAGCTGTTTTTT; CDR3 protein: CASSPRRNLNTGELFF
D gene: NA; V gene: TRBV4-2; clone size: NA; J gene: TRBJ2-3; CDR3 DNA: TGTGCCAGCAGCCAAGGGACTGCGTCCCTCACAGATACGCAGTATTTT; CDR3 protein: CASSQGTASLTDTQYF
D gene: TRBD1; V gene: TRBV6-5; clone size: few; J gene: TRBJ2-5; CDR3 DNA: TGTGCCACTAGACAGGGACGAGAGACCCAGTACTTC; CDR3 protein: CATRQGRETQYF
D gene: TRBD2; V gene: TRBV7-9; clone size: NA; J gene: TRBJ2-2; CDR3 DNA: TGTGCCAGCACCCTGACTAGCGGGAGGACGGGGGAGCTGTTTTTT; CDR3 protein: CASTLTSGRTGELFF
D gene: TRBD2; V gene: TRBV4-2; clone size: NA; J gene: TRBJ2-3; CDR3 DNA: TGTGCCAGCAGCGCACGGACTAGCGGGAGTCGGGATACGCAGTATTTT; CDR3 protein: CASSARTSGSRDTQYF
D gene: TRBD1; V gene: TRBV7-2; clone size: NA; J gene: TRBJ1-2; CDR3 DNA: TGTGCCAGCAGCTTAGTTGGGACAGGGGGCATCCCCTATGGCTACACCTTC; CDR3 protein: CASSLVGTGGIPYGYTF
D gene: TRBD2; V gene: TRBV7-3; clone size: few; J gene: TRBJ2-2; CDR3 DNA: TGTGCCAGCAGGACGGGGACTAGCGAAACCGGGGAGCTGTTTTTT; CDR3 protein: CASRTGTSETGELFF
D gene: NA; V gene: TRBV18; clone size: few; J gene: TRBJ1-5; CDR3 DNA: TGTGCCAGCTCACCACGCTGGGAGGGGAATCAGCCCCAGCATTTT; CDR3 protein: CASSPRWEGNQPQHF
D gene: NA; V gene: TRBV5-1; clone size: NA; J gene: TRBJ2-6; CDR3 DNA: TGCGCCAGCAGCCCCTCCCCAGCCACCGGGGCCAACGTCCTGACTTTC; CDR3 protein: CASSPSPATGANVLTF
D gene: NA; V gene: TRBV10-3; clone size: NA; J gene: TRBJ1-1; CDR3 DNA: TGTGCCATCACGCCGACGGGAGGGGGGACTGAAGCTTTCTTT; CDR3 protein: CAITPTGGGTEAFF